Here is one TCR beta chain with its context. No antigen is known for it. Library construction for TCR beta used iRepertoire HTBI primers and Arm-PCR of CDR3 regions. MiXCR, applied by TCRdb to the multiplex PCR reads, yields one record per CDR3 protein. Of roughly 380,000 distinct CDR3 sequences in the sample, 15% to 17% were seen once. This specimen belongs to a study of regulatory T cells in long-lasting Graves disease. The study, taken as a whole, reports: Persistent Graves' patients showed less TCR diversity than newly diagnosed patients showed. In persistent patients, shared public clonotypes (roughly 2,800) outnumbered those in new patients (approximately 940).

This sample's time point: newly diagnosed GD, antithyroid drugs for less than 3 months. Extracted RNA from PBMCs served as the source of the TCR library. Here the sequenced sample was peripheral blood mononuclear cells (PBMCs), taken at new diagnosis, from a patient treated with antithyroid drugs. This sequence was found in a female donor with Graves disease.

This CDR3 is CASTGQGGTGELFF. DNA of the CDR3: TGCGCCAGTACTGGACAGGGTGGAACCGGGGAGCTGTTTTTT. The chain combines TRBV5-1 with TRBJ2-2; 8 bases agree with TRBD1. Germline V gene data show CDR1 as SGHRS and CDR2 as YFSETQ. J was trimmed by 5 bases and V by 8 bases; bases with no gene match: 8. This CDR3 is 14 amino acids long.